These T cell receptor beta chains were read from a single sample in a study of CD8 T cells in ankylosing spondylitis. One entry per CDR3 protein results from TCRdb running MiXCR on the 5' RACE reads. The top ten clones hold less than 25% of a sample with 220,000 or so distinct CDR3 sequences, over 9.5% of them seen once. The sample consisted of blood, either unsorted or a sorted T cell fraction (not recorded which). The receptors stem from a male donor with ankylosing spondylitis or in good health (not recorded which). Each CDR3 is given with its conserved first and last residue.

J gene: TRBJ2-1; V gene: TRBV12-3/TRBV12-4; CDR3 protein: CASSLAPSQQFF
J gene: TRBJ1-2; V gene: TRBV29-1; CDR3 protein: CSLFQGDGYTF
J gene: TRBJ1-6; V gene: TRBV7-3; CDR3 protein: CASSSDGNSPLHF
J gene: TRBJ2-3; V gene: TRBV24-1; CDR3 protein: CATSSTASPADTQYF
J gene: TRBJ2-2; V gene: TRBV12-3/TRBV12-4; CDR3 protein: CASSRTRGSNTGELFF
J gene: TRBJ1-5; V gene: TRBV12-3/TRBV12-4; CDR3 protein: CASSRARNQPQHF
J gene: TRBJ2-1; V gene: TRBV27; CDR3 protein: CASSLSWTAINEQFF
J gene: TRBJ1-2; V gene: TRBV28; CDR3 protein: CASSLTEGGYTF
J gene: TRBJ2-7; V gene: TRBV12-3/TRBV12-4; CDR3 protein: CASSLSSGVYEQYF
J gene: TRBJ1-5; V gene: TRBV5-6; CDR3 protein: CASSRDRGNSNQPQHF
J gene: TRBJ2-5; V gene: TRBV5-1; CDR3 protein: CASSPTLAGGKTQYF
J gene: TRBJ2-3; V gene: TRBV6-6; CDR3 protein: CASIPTGVDTQYF
J gene: TRBJ1-1; V gene: TRBV12-3/TRBV12-4; CDR3 protein: CASSQVTGTSNTEAFF
J gene: TRBJ1-1; V gene: TRBV3-1; CDR3 protein: CASSRIGQGEAFF
J gene: TRBJ2-3; V gene: TRBV7-9; CDR3 protein: CASSGQLTSTDTQYF
J gene: TRBJ2-3; V gene: TRBV6-1; CDR3 protein: CATGESWTDTQYF
J gene: TRBJ2-1; V gene: TRBV6-1; CDR3 protein: CASTATALSYNEQFF
J gene: TRBJ2-3; V gene: TRBV20-1; CDR3 protein: CSARDWNRGVGGDTQYF
J gene: TRBJ2-2; V gene: TRBV20-1; CDR3 protein: CSATGAGELFF
J gene: TRBJ2-3; V gene: TRBV5-6; CDR3 protein: CASRVSSGGLYTDTQYF
J gene: TRBJ2-1; V gene: TRBV12-3/TRBV12-4; CDR3 protein: CASSLQRGEQFF
J gene: TRBJ2-5; V gene: TRBV9; CDR3 protein: CASSVDGGGPQETQYF
J gene: TRBJ2-2; V gene: TRBV9; CDR3 protein: CASSVDFGGDDTGELFF
J gene: TRBJ2-7; V gene: TRBV5-1; CDR3 protein: CASGPDSYEQYF
J gene: TRBJ2-3; V gene: TRBV5-1; CDR3 protein: CASSPWGADTQYF
J gene: TRBJ2-5; V gene: TRBV5-1; CDR3 protein: CASSLDPGAHETQYF
J gene: TRBJ2-1; V gene: TRBV20-1; CDR3 protein: CSAWTSGDGSKDEQFF
J gene: TRBJ2-1; V gene: TRBV6-1; CDR3 protein: CASSDLAATYNEQFF
J gene: TRBJ2-5; V gene: TRBV3-1; CDR3 protein: CASSQETQYF
J gene: TRBJ2-6; V gene: TRBV7-2; CDR3 protein: CASSLEASGANVLTF
J gene: TRBJ2-7; V gene: TRBV7-3; CDR3 protein: CASSSAGTEEQYF
J gene: TRBJ2-3; V gene: TRBV5-1; CDR3 protein: CASSLEASPSTDTQYF
J gene: TRBJ2-5; V gene: TRBV20-1; CDR3 protein: CSASATSGEGQYF
J gene: TRBJ1-1; V gene: TRBV18; CDR3 protein: CASSPLSNTEAFF
J gene: TRBJ1-5; V gene: TRBV12-3/TRBV12-4; CDR3 protein: CASSLGGQALTQPQHF
J gene: TRBJ1-1; V gene: TRBV29-1; CDR3 protein: CSVLPTGSNTEAFF
J gene: TRBJ1-3; V gene: TRBV7-2; CDR3 protein: CASSLLSGGLSGNTIYF
J gene: TRBJ2-1; V gene: TRBV5-1; CDR3 protein: CASSTSSAYNEQFF
J gene: TRBJ2-3; V gene: TRBV7-2; CDR3 protein: CASSLVPTSGGNTQYF
J gene: TRBJ1-5; V gene: TRBV13; CDR3 protein: CASSSSRDSLHQPQHF
J gene: TRBJ1-2; V gene: TRBV11-1; CDR3 protein: CASSPRDRGFTF
J gene: TRBJ2-1; V gene: TRBV29-1; CDR3 protein: CSALRDGLLF
J gene: TRBJ2-5; V gene: TRBV7-9; CDR3 protein: CASSLASGGSVATQYF